The clone carrying this T cell receptor (beta chain) has a single count. This sample is part of a study of blood T cell repertoires in COVID-19. Study-level information: PBMCs, B-cell-depleted T cells, or T cells were the source of the cDNA or gDNA that made up the material.

CDR1 is MDHEN and CDR2 is SYDVKM in the germline V gene. This CDR3 contains 14 residues. The V end was cut by 6 bases, the J end by 3 bases, with 15 bases between. Data came from immunoSEQ multiplex PCR; TCRdb stores just in-frame clones and leaves some out. Of roughly 310,000 clones listed, 88% are singletons. V gene TRBV28 combines with J gene TRBJ2-7; D is ambiguous. The sequence derives from a woman aged 45-59 years with active or convalescent COVID-19. The sample comprised peripheral blood. CDR3 sequence (DNA): TGTGCCAGCAGCTCATACACGAAGAACTACGAGCAGTACTTC. Encoded protein: CASSSYTKNYEQYF.